This T cell receptor beta chain was documented in a study of T cell repertoires in cytomegalovirus infection. Study at large: Signatures in public TCR beta sequences pointed to both CMV infection and matching HLA type.

From the reads, TCRdb called clonotypes with MiXCR, one entry per CDR3 protein. The profile covers approximately 550,000 distinct CDR3 sequences, with more than 15% appearing a single time and 20% to 30% taken by the ten largest. This CDR3 has 17 residues. The germline gives CDR1 SGHAT, CDR2 FQNNGV. Study observations and caveats: Summed frequency of shared TCR beta families picked out CMV carriers who also had the relevant HLA. Clonotype analysis showed dominance of the ex vivo response by HLA-C-restricted CMV-specific TCR beta clonotypes.

For this clonotype: Its antigen is still unknown. Mismatch with germline at one junction end may stem from a read error.

This sequence was found in a human donor in good health (CMV status not recorded). Some clones in this sample may be carry-over from other donors' samples. This rearrangement joins TRBV11-2 to TRBJ2-5; TRBD2 is a possible D gene (6 bases). What was sequenced was CD8+ T cells from PBMCs. The CDR3, as DNA: TGTGCCAGCAGCTTAGTGGGAGCAGGGAGGTTTGGAGAGATCCAGTACTTC. Its translation: CASSLVGAGRFGEIQYF.